This paragraph reports one T cell receptor beta chain. Antigen unknown. The source of the sample is a study of cytomegalovirus exposure and HLA in healthy donors. Study outcomes and limitations: In vitro work confirmed that a few CMV-associated chains recognize CMV antigens. A classifier reportedly called cytomegalovirus status with high sensitivity and specificity.

Donors were drawn from the approximately 120-subject validation cohort, separate from the roughly 700-subject first cohort. TCRdb's copy holds only in-frame clones and misses some; the assay was immunoSEQ multiplex PCR. The table records around 75,000 clones, around four fifths of them present only once. The germline CDR1 and CDR2 sequences are PRHDT and FYEKMQ (reference sequence). V lost 2 bases to trimming and J lost 10 bases, with 12 bases between them. This CDR3 region has 13 residues. The gene calls are TRBV13 and TRBJ2-1; D might be TRBD1 (5 bases). The sequence was obtained from a man in his thirties or forties in good health and CMV-seronegative. Sequenced material: PBMCs. As DNA, the CDR3 is TGTGCCAGCAGCTTAATGGGGCCCCGGGAGCAGTTCTTC. Translation gives CASSLMGPREQFF.